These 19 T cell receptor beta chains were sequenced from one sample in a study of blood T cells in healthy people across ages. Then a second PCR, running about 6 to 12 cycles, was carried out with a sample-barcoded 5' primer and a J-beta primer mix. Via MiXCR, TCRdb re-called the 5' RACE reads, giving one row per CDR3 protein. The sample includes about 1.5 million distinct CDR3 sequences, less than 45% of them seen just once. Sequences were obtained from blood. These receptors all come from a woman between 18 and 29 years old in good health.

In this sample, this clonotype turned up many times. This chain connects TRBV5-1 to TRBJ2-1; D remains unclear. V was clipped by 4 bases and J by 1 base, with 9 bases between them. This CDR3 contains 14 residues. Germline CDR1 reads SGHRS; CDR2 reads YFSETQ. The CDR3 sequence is CASSTTVSYNEQFF. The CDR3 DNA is TGCGCCAGCAGCACGACGGTTTCCTACAATGAGCAGTTCTTC.

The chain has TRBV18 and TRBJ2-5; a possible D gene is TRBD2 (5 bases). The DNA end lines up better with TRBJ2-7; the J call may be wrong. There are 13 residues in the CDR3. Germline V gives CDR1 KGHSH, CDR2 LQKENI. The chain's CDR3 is CASSPARGLEQYF. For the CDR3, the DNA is TGTGCCAGCTCACCGGCAAGAGGACTCGAGCAGTACTTC.

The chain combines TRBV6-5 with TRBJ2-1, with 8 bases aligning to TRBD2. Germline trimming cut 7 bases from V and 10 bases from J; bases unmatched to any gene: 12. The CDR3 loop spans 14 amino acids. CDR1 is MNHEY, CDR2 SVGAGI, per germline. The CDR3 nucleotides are TGTGCCAGCAATCCGGGACTAGGATTTTGGGAGCAGTTCTTC. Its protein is CASNPGLGFWEQFF.

CDR3 region: CASSYRIGGDSYNEQYF. The CDR3 DNA reads as TGTGCCAGCAGCTACCGAATTGGGGGAGACTCCTACAATGAGCAGTACTTC. V usage is TRBV7-9 and J usage is TRBJ2-7; D tentatively reads TRBD1 or TRBD2 (5 bases each). The V end lost 4 bases, the J end lost 7 bases, and 26 bases lay between the germline ends. The CDR3 is 17 residues long. Germline V lookup: CDR1 SEHNR, CDR2 FQNEAQ (reference sequence).

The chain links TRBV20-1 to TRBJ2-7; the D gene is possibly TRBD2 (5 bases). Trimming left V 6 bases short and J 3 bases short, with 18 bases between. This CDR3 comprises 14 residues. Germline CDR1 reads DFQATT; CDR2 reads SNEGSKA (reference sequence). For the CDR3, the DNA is TGCAGTGCGCGACATATCAGCGGAGTCTACGAGCAGTACTTC. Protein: CSARHISGVYEQYF.

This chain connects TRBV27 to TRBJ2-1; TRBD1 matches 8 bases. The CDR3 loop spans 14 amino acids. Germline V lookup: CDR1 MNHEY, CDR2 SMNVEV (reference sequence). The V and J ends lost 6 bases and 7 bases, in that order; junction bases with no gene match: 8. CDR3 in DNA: TGTGCCAGCAGGTTTACACAGGGGGTAAATGAGCAGTTCTTC. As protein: CASRFTQGVNEQFF.

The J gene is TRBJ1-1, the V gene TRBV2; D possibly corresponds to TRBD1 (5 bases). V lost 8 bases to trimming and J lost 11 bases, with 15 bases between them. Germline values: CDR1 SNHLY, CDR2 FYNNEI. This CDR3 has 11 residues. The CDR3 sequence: CASWRRGSAFF. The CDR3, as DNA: TGTGCCAGCTGGAGAAGGGGATCGGCTTTCTTT.

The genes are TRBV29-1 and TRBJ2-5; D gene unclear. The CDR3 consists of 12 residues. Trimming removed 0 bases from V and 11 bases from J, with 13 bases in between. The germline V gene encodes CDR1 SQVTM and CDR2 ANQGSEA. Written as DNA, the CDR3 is TGCAGCGTTGAAGAGTACTACAATGAGCAGTACTTC. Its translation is CSVEEYYNEQYF.

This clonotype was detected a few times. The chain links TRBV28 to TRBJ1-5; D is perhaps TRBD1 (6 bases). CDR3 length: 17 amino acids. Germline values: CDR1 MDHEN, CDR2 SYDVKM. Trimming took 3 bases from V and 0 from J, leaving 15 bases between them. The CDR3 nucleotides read TGTGCCAGCAGTTTGATCCCGGGACACCATAGCAATCAGCCCCAGCATTTT. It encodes CASSLIPGHHSNQPQHF.

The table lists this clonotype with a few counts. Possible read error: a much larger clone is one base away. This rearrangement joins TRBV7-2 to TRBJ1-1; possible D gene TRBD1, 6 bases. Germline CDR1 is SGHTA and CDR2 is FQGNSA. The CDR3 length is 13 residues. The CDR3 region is CAGSPTGNTEAFF. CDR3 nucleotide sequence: TGTGCCGGCAGCCCGACAGGGAACACTGAAGCTTTCTTT. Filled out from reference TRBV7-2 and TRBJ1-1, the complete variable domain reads GAGVSQSPSNKVTEKGKDVELRCDPISGHTALYWYRQSLGQGLEFLIYFQGNSAPDKSGLPSDRFSAERTGGSVSTLTIQRTQQEDSAVYLCAGSPTGNTEAFFGQGTRLTVV.

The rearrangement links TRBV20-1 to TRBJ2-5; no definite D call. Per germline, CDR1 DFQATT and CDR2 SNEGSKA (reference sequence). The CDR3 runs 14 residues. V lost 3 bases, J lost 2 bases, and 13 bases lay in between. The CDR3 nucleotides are TGCAGTGCTAGGCGTTTGGCCCATCAAGAGACCCAGTACTTC. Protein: CSARRLAHQETQYF.

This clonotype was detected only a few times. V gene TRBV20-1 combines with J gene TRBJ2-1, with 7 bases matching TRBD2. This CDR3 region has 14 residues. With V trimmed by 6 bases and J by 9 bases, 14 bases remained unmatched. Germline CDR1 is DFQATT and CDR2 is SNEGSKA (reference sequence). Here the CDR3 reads CSASESTSAGEQFF. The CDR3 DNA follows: TGCAGTGCCTCTGAGTCTACTAGCGCCGGTGAGCAGTTCTTC.

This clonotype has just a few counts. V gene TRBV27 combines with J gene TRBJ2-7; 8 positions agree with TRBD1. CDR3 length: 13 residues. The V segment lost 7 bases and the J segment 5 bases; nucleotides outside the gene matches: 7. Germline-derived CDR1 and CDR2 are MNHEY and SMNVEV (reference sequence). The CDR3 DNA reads TGTGCCAGCACAGGACAGGGTACCCACGAGCAGTACTTC. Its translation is CASTGQGTHEQYF.

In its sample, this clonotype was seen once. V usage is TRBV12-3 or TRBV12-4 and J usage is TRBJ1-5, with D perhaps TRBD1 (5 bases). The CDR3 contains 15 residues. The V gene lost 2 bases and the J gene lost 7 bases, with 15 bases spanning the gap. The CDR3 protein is CASSLSGIGRQPQHF. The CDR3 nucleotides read TGTGCCAGCAGTTTATCAGGGATTGGGAGGCAGCCCCAGCATTTT.

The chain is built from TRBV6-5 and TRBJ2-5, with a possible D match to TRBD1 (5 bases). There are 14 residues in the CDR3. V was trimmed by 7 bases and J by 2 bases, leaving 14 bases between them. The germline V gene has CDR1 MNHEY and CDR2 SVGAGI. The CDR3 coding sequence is TGTGCCAGCAAAGCAGGGTCCAATCAAGAGACCCAGTACTTC. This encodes CASKAGSNQETQYF.

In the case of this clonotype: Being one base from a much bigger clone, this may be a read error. The CDR3 sequence: CASSLTSGRGNERYF. CDR3 DNA sequence: TGTGCCAGCAGCTTGACTAGCGGGAGGGGTAATGAGCGGTACTTC. The V call is TRBV7-2, the J call TRBJ2-7; 14 nucleotides match TRBD2. CDR1 and CDR2 (germline): SGHTA, FQGNSA. The CDR3 spans 15 residues.

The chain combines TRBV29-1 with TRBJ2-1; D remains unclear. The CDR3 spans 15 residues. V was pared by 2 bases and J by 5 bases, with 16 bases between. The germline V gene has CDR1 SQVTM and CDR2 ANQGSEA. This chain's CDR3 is CSVERKLDTNNEQFF. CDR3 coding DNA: TGCAGCGTTGAAAGAAAACTGGATACTAACAATGAGCAGTTCTTC.

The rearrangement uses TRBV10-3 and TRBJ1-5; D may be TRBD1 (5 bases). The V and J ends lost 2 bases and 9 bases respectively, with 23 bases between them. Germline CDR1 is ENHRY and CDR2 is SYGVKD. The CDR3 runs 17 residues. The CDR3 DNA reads TGTGCCATCAGTGAGGCTTGGACAACCGGGCAGAATAGGCCCCAGCATTTT. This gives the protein CAISEAWTTGQNRPQHF.

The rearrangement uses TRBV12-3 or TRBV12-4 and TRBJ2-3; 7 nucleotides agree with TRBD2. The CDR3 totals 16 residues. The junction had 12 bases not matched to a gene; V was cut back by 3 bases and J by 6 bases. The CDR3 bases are TGTGCCAGCAGTTTGAAGGGTGGGAGGGCCCCCGATACGCAGTATTTT. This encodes CASSLKGGRAPDTQYF.